The TCR beta chain described here comes from a study of spatial heterogeneity in lung cancer (dated by TCRdb to the late 2010s). With regard to the full study: Beta-chain transcripts were consistently detected in greater numbers than alpha-chain transcripts, which likely reflects a higher abundance of beta-chain transcripts. Nonsynonymous mutation counts, determined by whole-exome sequencing of tumor tissue, were related to TCR repertoire features. Both alpha and beta chains were TCR-sequenced in a few hundred tumor regions, 64 matched nontumor lung samples and roughly 50 PBMC samples obtained at surgery. In non-small cell lung cancer, the study made a quantitative comparison of TCR alpha and beta repertoires among multiple tumor regions, matched nontumor lung and blood. TCR transcript counts in tumor regions correlated strongly with a T cell transcriptional module score from matched bulk RNA-seq. In the raw uncorrected reads, each unique combination of TCR and UMI appeared more than ten times on average. Findings and caveats that apply to the study as a whole: Confirming at a functional level the hypothesis that regional TCRs recognize regional mutations was considered to require additional single-cell paired TCR alpha and beta sequencing. Counts of ubiquitous and regional expanded TCRs were found to correlate with counts of ubiquitous and regional nonsynonymous mutations, respectively. TCR-seq coverage of tumor T cells was estimated to be only roughly 7% for alpha chains and about 13% for beta chains. The number of expanded intratumoral alpha and beta TCRs correlated with the tumor nonsynonymous mutation count.

Sample time point, as interpreted from the label and publication: sample taken at primary tumor resection. Donors were some 67 patients with early-stage, untreated non-small cell lung cancer from the lung TRACERx cohort. Without any cell sorting, TCR sequencing was performed on whole RNA extracted either from tumor and nontumor lung tissue or from cryopreserved PBMC samples. Patients were selected for TCR sequencing only if sufficient RNA was available from at least two tumor regions. Before being selected, tumor and adjacent nontumor lung specimens were reviewed by a lung pathologist. V lost 2 bases and J lost 10 bases; the stretch between them is 9 bases long. CDR1 is given as SGHTA and CDR2 as FQGNSA, both from the germline V gene. The CDR3 sequence holds 12 residues, the cysteine and phenylalanine included. This entry keeps only the CDR3 DNA: 36 bases, framed from base 1. This clonotype was seen repeatedly, ten times or more. It lacks a known antigen. The input lacks base qualities; no much larger clone sits a single base away.

The protocol used for the library was 5' RACE. Sequencer: NextSeq 500. In the TCR library protocol, a unique molecular identifier was attached to each TCR cDNA molecule so that PCR and sequencing errors could be corrected. The study's processing was this. Decombinator tools were used for TCR identification, UMI-based error correction and CDR3 extraction. TCRs above a frequency of 2 per 1,000, corresponding to the top 1% of the tumor frequency distribution, were defined as expanded. Expanded tumor TCRs statistically deemed absent (corrected P<0.05) from at least one tumor region were classed as regional, and all other expanded tumor TCRs were classed as ubiquitous. Renyi diversity was calculated using the R vegan package after each repertoire was subsampled 100 times to 5,000 TCRs. CDR3 similarity networks were built from amino acid triplet string-kernel similarity, connecting CDR3s with pairwise similarity above 0.82. The public reads were run again by TCRdb, first through fastp at Q25 and then through MiXCR, and only productive beta chains were kept. Entries that share a CDR3 protein sequence are merged under the most common genes and DNA. The V and J calls here are based on TCRdb, not the publication. The sample table records 5,000 to 6,500 distinct CDR3 sequences; around 5% of these occur just once. More than 20% of the sample is taken by the ten largest.

Source: lung tumor tissue, taken at surgery. The chain links TRBV7-2 with TRBJ2-1; the D gene identity is not certain. The clonotype originates from a male donor with early-stage non-small cell lung cancer. The DNA reads TGTGCCAGCAGCTTACATTTTCGGGAGCAGTTCTTC. The resulting protein is CASSLHFREQFF.